This T cell receptor beta chain came from a study of T-cell reconstitution after alpha-beta-depleted transplantation in children. The CDR3 contains 12 residues. The J segment lost 5 bases and the V segment lost 4 bases, leaving 0 bases of the junction unmatched. Germline V gene data show CDR1 as MNHEY and CDR2 as SVGEGT. This clonotype turned up a few times. Construction of the TCRbeta library involved unique molecular identifiers. TCRdb used MiXCR to reprocess the PCR reads, holding one entry per CDR3 protein. The table lists about 480,000 distinct CDR3 sequences, approximately 12% of them singletons.

The sequencing here drew on PBMCs from the stem cell graft donor, taken from the stem cell graft. The sequence was obtained from a human donor who donated a stem cell graft to a child with combined immunodeficiency. The V call is TRBV6-2 or TRBV6-3, the J call TRBJ2-7; TRBD1 aligns across 9 bases. The CDR3 sequence: CASSWTGDEQYF. The CDR3 region has the DNA TGTGCCAGCAGTTGGACAGGGGACGAGCAGTACTTC.